Below are 13 T cell receptor beta chains sequenced from a single sample in a study of shared clonotypes between healthy human individuals. TCRdb keeps only in-frame clones here, not all; method: immunoSEQ multiplex PCR. The table has about 480,000 clones, approximately 79% seen once; the top ten hold about an eighth. The sample was PBMCs. The receptors derive from a woman between 40 and 55 years old in good health. Some clones in this sample may be carry-over from other donors' samples.

This rearrangement joins TRBV9 to TRBJ2-7, with D perhaps TRBD1 or TRBD2 (6 bases each). V was shortened by 0 bases and J by 6 bases, with 16 bases between the two germline ends. The CDR3 runs 15 residues. In germline, CDR1 is SGDLS, CDR2 YYNGEE. The CDR3 nucleotides read TGTGCCAGCAGCGTAGGGACCCGCGGAGGGGGCGAGCAGTACTTC. It yields the protein CASSVGTRGGGEQYF.

This clone turned up a few times. The chain links TRBV2 to TRBJ2-7; unclear D gene. Germline values: CDR1 SNHLY, CDR2 FYNNEI. Trimming took 6 bases from V and 2 from J, leaving 17 bases between them. The CDR3 has 15 amino acids. This chain's CDR3 is CASRVRSVQTYEQYF. The CDR3 nucleotides are TGTGCCAGCAGGGTAAGAAGCGTCCAAACCTACGAGCAGTACTTC.

This clone was seen once. This rearrangement joins TRBV5-1 to TRBJ2-1, with TRBD2 matching 8 bases. CDR1 is SGHRS, CDR2 YFSETQ, per germline. The CDR3 length is 14 residues. V gave up 2 bases and J gave up 9 bases; unmatched junction bases: 7. Here the CDR3 reads CASSLSGSRSEQFF. In nucleotides, the CDR3 is TGCGCCAGCAGCTTAAGCGGGAGTAGGAGTGAGCAGTTCTTC.

The V call is TRBV4-2, the J call TRBJ2-5; perhaps TRBD2 as D (5 bases). The ends were cut back, 0 bases at V and 2 bases at J, with 13 bases in the middle. The CDR3 length is 16 residues. The V gene's germline CDR1 is LGHNA and CDR2 YNFKEQ. CDR3 region: CASSQEGKREQETQYF. CDR3 nucleotide sequence: TGTGCCAGCAGCCAAGAGGGAAAACGGGAACAAGAGACCCAGTACTTC.

A few counts support this clone. The chain uses TRBV7-2 and TRBJ2-1, with TRBD2 identical over 7 bases. Germline V gene sequence: CDR1 SGHTA, CDR2 FQGNSA. The CDR3 length is 12 residues. V shed 3 bases and J 12 bases; nucleotides not matched to a gene: 5. In DNA, the CDR3 is TGTGCCAGCAGCTTCCGAGCGGGACGGCAGTTCTTC. This encodes CASSFRAGRQFF. Combining the CDR3 with reference TRBV7-2 and TRBJ2-1 gives the whole variable domain GAGVSQSPSNKVTEKGKDVELRCDPISGHTALYWYRQSLGQGLEFLIYFQGNSAPDKSGLPSDRFSAERTGGSVSTLTIQRTQQEDSAVYLCASSFRAGRQFFGPGTRLTVL.

This chain uses TRBV7-8 with TRBJ2-5, with D possibly being TRBD1 or TRBD2 (6 bases each). Trimming took off 5 bases at V and 10 bases at J, with 26 bases between the two ends. Germline CDR1 is SGHVS and CDR2 is FQNEAQ. CDR3 length: 16 amino acids. CDR3 loop: CASSPRRDTRRVGQYF. CDR3 coding DNA: TGTGCCAGCAGCCCTAGGAGGGACACACGACGAGTTGGCCAGTACTTC.

The chain carries TRBV10-3 and TRBJ2-7, with TRBD2 identical over 8 bases. CDR1 and CDR2 (germline): ENHRY, SYGVKD. This CDR3 is built from 14 residues. V shed 5 bases and J 2 bases; nucleotides not matched to a gene: 5. This CDR3 reads CAISQPGLAYEQYF. CDR3 DNA sequence: TGTGCCATCAGTCAACCGGGACTAGCCTACGAGCAGTACTTC.

V gene TRBV19 combines with J gene TRBJ1-1, with 10 bases that match TRBD1. The CDR3 has 14 amino acids. The J segment lost 11 bases and the V segment lost 5 bases, leaving 11 bases of the junction unmatched. CDR1 is LNHDA, CDR2 SQIVND, per germline (reference sequence). The CDR3 DNA reads as TGTGCCAGTAGTGCACGACAGGGGGCGGTTGACGCTTTCTTT. It codes for CASSARQGAVDAFF.

J is TRBJ2-5 and V is TRBV28; D is uncertain. CDR1 MDHEN and CDR2 SYDVKM come from the germline V gene. Trimming stripped 4 bases from V and 7 bases from J, with 13 bases between. The CDR3 spans 13 residues. The CDR3 DNA sequence: TGTGCCAGCAGTTCCGGATCATCAGGGACCCAGTACTTC. Translating it yields CASSSGSSGTQYF. The full variable domain, with the rest looked up from reference TRBV28 and TRBJ2-5, is DVKVTQSSRYLVKRTGEKVFLECVQDMDHENMFWYRQDPGLGLRLIYFSYDVKMKEKGDIPEGYSVSREKKERFSLILESASTNQTSMYLCASSSGSSGTQYFGPGTRLLVL.

Here the CDR3 reads CASSFRRGVQGSNTEAFF. DNA for the CDR3: TGTGCCAGCAGCTTTAGGAGGGGGGTTCAGGGATCGAACACTGAAGCTTTCTTT. V is TRBV11-2 and J is TRBJ1-1; D perhaps matches TRBD1 (6 bases). Trimming took 3 bases from V and 1 from J, leaving 21 bases between them. This CDR3 has 18 amino acids. CDR1 and CDR2 from the germline V gene are SGHAT and FQNNGV.

This sequence joins TRBV6-6 and TRBJ2-7; D not resolved. Trimming shortened V by 3 bases and J by 3 bases, and 9 bases separated the two germline ends. The CDR3 is 13 amino acids. Germline values: CDR1 MNHNY, CDR2 SVGAGI (reference sequence). The CDR3 loop reads CASSYRAHYEQYF. In nucleotides, the CDR3 is TGTGCCAGCAGTTATCGGGCCCACTACGAGCAGTACTTC.

This sequence joins TRBV7-9 and TRBJ1-1; 8 bases fit TRBD1. Germline lookup yields CDR1 SEHNR and CDR2 FQNEAQ (reference sequence). V was clipped by 5 bases and J by 2 bases; unmatched bases: 7. This CDR3 is built from 15 residues. The CDR3, as DNA: TGTGCCAGCAGCCCTCCTGGGACAGGAAACACTGAAGCTTTCTTT. This translates into CASSPPGTGNTEAFF.

This rearrangement joins TRBV6-1 to TRBJ2-1, with D perhaps TRBD1 (6 bases). V lost 3 bases, J lost 13 bases, and 10 bases lay in between. The V gene's germline CDR1 is MNHNS and CDR2 SASEGT. CDR3 size: 11 residues. The CDR3 protein is CASSDGQTQFF. The CDR3 DNA follows: TGTGCCAGCAGTGATGGACAGACCCAGTTCTTC.